This TCR beta chain stems from a study of graft-versus-host responses after intestinal transplantation. Study context: Those transplanted obtained multivisceral, liver-intestinal, or isolated intestinal grafts. Study-level points and caveats: Allografts from individuals with graft-donor T cell macrochimerism displayed high graft-versus-host to host-versus-graft clonal ratios. GvH clones were identified in recipient marrow, with some first appearing in ileum or blood.

Germline V gives CDR1 LNHDA, CDR2 SQIVND (reference sequence). V was pared by 7 bases and J by 6 bases, with 16 bases of the junction left unmatched. The CDR3 runs 17 residues. On this clone: Its antigen is still unknown.

Libraries were prepared by immunoSEQ multiplex PCR; TCRdb keeps only in-frame clonotypes and omits some of them. The data show roughly 99,000 clones, roughly 82% seen once. This receptor was identified in a human patient who received an intestinal transplant, so some T cells may come from the graft donor. This chain uses TRBV19 with TRBJ1-5; the match to TRBD1 covers 9 bases. The sample consisted of PBMCs, taken 255 days after intestinal transplant. Written as DNA, the CDR3 is TGTGCCAGTAAGGGACAGGGTTCATTCGGGACTGGTCAGCCCCAGCATTTT. Translation: CASKGQGSFGTGQPQHF.